The 9 T cell receptor beta chains listed next were all sequenced from one sample in a study of T cells in Graves' hyperthyroidism and ophthalmopathy. RNA transcripts yielded amplified TCR beta CDR3 regions. HTBI primers were employed in a first-round RT-PCR of the TCR CDR3. TCRdb passed the multiplex PCR reads through MiXCR, listing each CDR3 protein once. The sample has 300,000 to 450,000 distinct CDR3 sequences, 15% to 20% seen once. Sequenced sample: blood. Receptors originate from a woman between 40 and 50 years old with Graves' ophthalmopathy.

In its sample, this clonotype was seen a few times. CDR3: CASSLGSLGEQYF. The CDR3 coding sequence is TGTGCCAGCAGTCTCGGGAGTCTGGGCGAGCAGTACTTC. This chain links TRBV6-2 or TRBV6-3 with TRBJ2-7; tentative D call: TRBD2 (6 bases). The length of the CDR3 is 13 residues. Trimming stripped 5 bases from V and 6 bases from J, with 14 bases between. Per the germline V gene, CDR1 is MNHEY and CDR2 is SVGEGT.

This clonotype came up many times. V and J are TRBV7-9 and TRBJ1-1, with D uncertain. Trimming took off 6 bases at V and 6 bases at J, with 17 bases between the two ends. Germline values: CDR1 SEHNR, CDR2 FQNEAQ (reference sequence). The CDR3 has 14 residues. The CDR3 nucleotides are TGTGCCAGCAGTCGTTCTGTCCCTAGCGCTGAAGCTTTCTTT. Its protein is CASSRSVPSAEAFF.

This clonotype was seen repeatedly, ten times or more. This rearrangement joins TRBV30 to TRBJ2-2; 9 nucleotides line up with TRBD2. This CDR3 has 15 residues. Germline assignment: CDR1 GTSNPN and CDR2 SVGIG (reference sequence). Trimming took 4 bases from V and 5 from J; bases not matched to a gene: 8. CDR3 protein: CAWTVAGVGTGELFF. As DNA, the CDR3 is TGTGCCTGGACCGTAGCGGGAGTTGGGACCGGGGAGCTGTTTTTT.

The rearrangement uses TRBV11-2 and TRBJ2-7; D might be TRBD2 (6 bases). The CDR3 sequence is 16 residues long. The V gene lost 5 bases and the J gene lost 3 bases, with 20 bases spanning the gap. The germline gives CDR1 SGHAT, CDR2 FQNNGV. The CDR3 loop is CASSTSGTSGLYEQYF. The CDR3, as DNA: TGTGCCAGCAGCACATCAGGGACTTCAGGCCTCTACGAGCAGTACTTC. Full variable domain (missing parts from reference TRBV11-2 and TRBJ2-7): EAGVAQSPRYKIIEKRQSVAFWCNPISGHATLYWYQQILGQGPKLLIQFQNNGVVDDSQLPKDRFSAERLKGVDSTLKIQPAKLEDSAVYLCASSTSGTSGLYEQYFGPGTRLTVT.

The rearrangement links TRBV6-1 to TRBJ2-5; 9 bases align to TRBD2. Germline V gene sequence: CDR1 MNHNS, CDR2 SASEGT. CDR3 length: 14 residues. V shed 6 bases, J shed 5 bases, and the junction held 7 bases outside the gene matches. CDR3 protein: CASSRGGATETQYF. The CDR3 coding sequence is TGTGCCAGCAGCCGCGGGGGGGCAACTGAGACCCAGTACTTC.

This clonotype showed up many times. This rearrangement joins TRBV11-2 to TRBJ1-3; D not certain. CDR1 is SGHAT, CDR2 FQNNGV, per germline. This CDR3 has 15 residues. V shed 8 bases and J shed 0 bases, with 14 bases lying between them. CDR3 sequence reads: CASRALRSSGNTIYF. In DNA form, the CDR3 reads TGTGCCAGCCGCGCTTTGCGATCCTCTGGAAACACCATATATTTT.

This clonotype was detected ten times or more. J is TRBJ2-2 and V is TRBV15, with 10 bases lining up with TRBD1. CDR3 length equals 15 residues. Germline CDR1 and CDR2: LNHNV and YYDKDF (reference sequence). V gave up 2 bases and J gave up 5 bases; unmatched junction bases: 2. CDR3 protein: CATSRQDRGTGELFF. The DNA of the CDR3 is TGTGCCACCAGCAGACAGGACAGGGGGACCGGGGAGCTGTTTTTT.

This clonotype came up many times. The chain couples TRBV5-1 to TRBJ1-2, with a weak D call TRBD1 (5 bases). Germline V gene data show CDR1 as SGHRS and CDR2 as YFSETQ. Trimming shortened V by 2 bases and J by 6 bases, and 11 bases separated the two germline ends. CDR3 length equals 13 residues. As DNA, the CDR3 is TGCGCCAGCAGCTTTGATGGGGCAGATGGCTACACCTTC. It yields the protein CASSFDGADGYTF.

This clonotype was recorded at least ten times. This chain links TRBV4-1 with TRBJ2-7; no clear D. Germline values: CDR1 MGHRA, CDR2 YSYEKL. Trimming took 0 bases from V and 3 from J, leaving 9 bases between them. The length of the CDR3 is 14 residues. The CDR3 nucleotides are TGCGCCAGCAGCCAAGAACAGCGCCTCTACGAGCAGTACTTC. This gives the protein CASSQEQRLYEQYF.